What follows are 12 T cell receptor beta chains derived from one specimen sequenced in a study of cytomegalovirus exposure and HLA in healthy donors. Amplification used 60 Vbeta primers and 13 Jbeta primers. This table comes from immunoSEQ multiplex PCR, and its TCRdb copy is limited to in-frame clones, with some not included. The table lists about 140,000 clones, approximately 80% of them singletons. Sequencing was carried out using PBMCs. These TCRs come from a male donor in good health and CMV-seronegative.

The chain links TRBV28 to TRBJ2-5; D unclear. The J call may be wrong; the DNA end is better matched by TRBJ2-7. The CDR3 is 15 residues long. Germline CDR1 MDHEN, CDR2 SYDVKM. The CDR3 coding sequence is TGTGCCAGCAGTTTAATCTTCCAAAGCTCCTACGAGCAGTACTTC. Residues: CASSLIFQSSYEQYF.

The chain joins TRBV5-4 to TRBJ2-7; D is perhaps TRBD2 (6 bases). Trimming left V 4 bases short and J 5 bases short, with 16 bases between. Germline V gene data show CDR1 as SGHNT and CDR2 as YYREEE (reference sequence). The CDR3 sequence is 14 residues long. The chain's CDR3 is CASSPRVGRNEQYF. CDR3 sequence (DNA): TGTGCCAGCAGCCCCAGGGTAGGGAGGAACGAGCAGTACTTC.

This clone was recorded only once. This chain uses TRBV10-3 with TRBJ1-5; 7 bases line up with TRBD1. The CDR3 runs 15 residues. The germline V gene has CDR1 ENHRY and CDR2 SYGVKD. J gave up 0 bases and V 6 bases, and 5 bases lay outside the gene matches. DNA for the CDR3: TGTGCCATCAGCGTAGGACAGGCTAGCAATCAGCCCCAGCATTTT. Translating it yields CAISVGQASNQPQHF.

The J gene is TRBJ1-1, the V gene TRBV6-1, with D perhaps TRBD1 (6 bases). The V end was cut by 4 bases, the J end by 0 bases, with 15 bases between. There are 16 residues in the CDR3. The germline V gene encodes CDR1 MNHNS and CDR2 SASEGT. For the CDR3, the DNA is TGTGCCAGCAGTGCCCCTAGGGGGGGGATGAACACTGAAGCTTTCTTT. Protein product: CASSAPRGGMNTEAFF.

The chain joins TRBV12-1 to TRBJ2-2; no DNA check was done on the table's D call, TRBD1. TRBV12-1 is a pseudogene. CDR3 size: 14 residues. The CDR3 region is CASSRRTAPGELFF. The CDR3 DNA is TGTGCCAGCAGCCGACGGACAGCTCCCGGGGAGCTGTTTTTT.

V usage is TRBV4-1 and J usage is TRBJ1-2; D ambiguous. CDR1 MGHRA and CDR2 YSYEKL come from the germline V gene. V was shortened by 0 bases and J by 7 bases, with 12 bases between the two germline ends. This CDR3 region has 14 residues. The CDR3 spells CASSQEPVRGGYTF. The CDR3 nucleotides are TGCGCCAGCAGCCAAGAACCTGTCCGGGGTGGCTACACCTTC.

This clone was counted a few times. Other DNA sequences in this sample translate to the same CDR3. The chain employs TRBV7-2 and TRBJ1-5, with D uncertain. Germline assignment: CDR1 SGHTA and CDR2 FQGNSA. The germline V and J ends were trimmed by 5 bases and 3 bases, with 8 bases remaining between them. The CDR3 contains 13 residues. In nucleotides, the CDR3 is TGTGCCAGCAGCGGAGCGATCAATCAGCCCCAGCATTTT. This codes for CASSGAINQPQHF.

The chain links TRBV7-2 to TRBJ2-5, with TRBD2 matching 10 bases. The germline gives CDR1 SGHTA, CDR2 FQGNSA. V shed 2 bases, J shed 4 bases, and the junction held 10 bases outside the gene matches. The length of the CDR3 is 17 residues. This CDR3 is CASSLRSGTSAGETQYF. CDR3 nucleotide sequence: TGTGCCAGCAGCTTACGATCCGGGACTAGCGCGGGAGAGACCCAGTACTTC.

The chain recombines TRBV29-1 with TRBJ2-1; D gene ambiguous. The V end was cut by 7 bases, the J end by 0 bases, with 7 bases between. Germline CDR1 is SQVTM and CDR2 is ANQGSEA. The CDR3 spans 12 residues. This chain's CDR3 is CSATTSYNEQFF. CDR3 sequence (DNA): TGCAGCGCAACAACCTCCTACAATGAGCAGTTCTTC.

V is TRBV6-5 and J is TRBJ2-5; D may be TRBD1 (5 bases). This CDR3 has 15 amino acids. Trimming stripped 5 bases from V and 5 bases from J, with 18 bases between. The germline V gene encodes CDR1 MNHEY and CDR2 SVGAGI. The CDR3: CASSIWAGNGETQYF. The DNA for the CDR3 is TGTGCCAGCAGTATCTGGGCAGGGAATGGGGAGACCCAGTACTTC.

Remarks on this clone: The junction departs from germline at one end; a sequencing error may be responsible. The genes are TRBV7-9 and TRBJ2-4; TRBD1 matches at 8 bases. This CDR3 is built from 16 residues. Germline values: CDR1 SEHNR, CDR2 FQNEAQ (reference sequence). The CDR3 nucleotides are TGTTCCAGCAGCAGGGACAGGATCCTAGCCAAAAACATTCAGTACTTC. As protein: CSSSRDRILAKNIQYF.

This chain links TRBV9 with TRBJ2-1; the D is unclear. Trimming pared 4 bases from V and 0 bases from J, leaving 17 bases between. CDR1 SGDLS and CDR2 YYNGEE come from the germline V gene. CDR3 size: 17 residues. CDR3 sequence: CASSPRKRRISYNEQFF. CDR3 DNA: TGTGCCAGCAGCCCCCGGAAGAGGCGGATCTCCTACAATGAGCAGTTCTTC.